The T cell receptor (beta chain) under discussion was sequenced for a study of blood T cell repertoires in COVID-19. The CDR3 is 14 amino acids. Germline CDR1 is LGHNA and CDR2 is YNFKEQ. Deletions cut 3 bases from V and 2 bases from J, with 7 bases between. Profiling relied on immunoSEQ multiplex PCR, and the TCRdb table lists in-frame clones only, not all of them. The sample lists about 110,000 clones; 88% were seen once. The chain uses TRBV4-2 and TRBJ2-2, with no clear D. The sample taken for sequencing was peripheral blood. The clonotype was recovered from a woman aged 45-59 years with acute or convalescent COVID-19. The CDR3 nucleotides read TGTGCCAGCAGCCAGCCGAGAAACACCGGGGAGCTGTTTTTT. Protein product: CASSQPRNTGELFF.